One sample yielded the 15 T cell receptor beta chains listed below, sequenced in a study of blood T cell repertoires in COVID-19. TCRdb's table, derived via immunoSEQ multiplex PCR, lists solely in-frame clones and lacks some. The table has roughly 150,000 clones, 84% seen once. The material sequenced was PBMCs or T cells enriched from blood (not recorded which). These TCRs come from a woman aged 18-29 years who had been exposed to COVID-19.

The rearrangement uses TRBV7-2 and TRBJ1-1; D call uncertain. CDR1 is SGHTA, CDR2 FQGNSA, per germline. The CDR3 covers 14 residues. Between the trimmed V and J ends, which lost 1 base and 1 base, there was a span of 7 bases. This CDR3 reads CASSLGGGNTEAFF. Written as DNA, the CDR3 is TGTGCCAGCAGCTTAGGAGGCGGGAACACTGAAGCTTTCTTT.

The chain uses TRBV2 and TRBJ2-2, with TRBD1 matching over 8 bases. CDR3 length equals 15 residues. The germline V gene encodes CDR1 SNHLY and CDR2 FYNNEI. V dropped 6 bases and J dropped 3; count of bases not matched to a gene: 6. CDR3 protein: CASSGQGLDTGELFF. CDR3 bases: TGTGCCAGCAGCGGACAGGGCCTGGACACCGGGGAGCTGTTTTTT.

This clone was picked up a small number of times. The chain employs TRBV2 and TRBJ2-5, with TRBD1 identical over 8 bases. J lost 3 bases, V lost 4 bases, and 1 base had no gene match. This CDR3 region has 13 residues. Germline CDR1 is SNHLY and CDR2 is FYNNEI. DNA of the CDR3: TGTGCCAGCAGTGCGGACAGGGAAGAGACCCAGTACTTC. This gives the protein CASSADREETQYF.

The J gene is TRBJ1-2, the V gene TRBV6-5, with 10 positions matching TRBD1. The CDR3 is 15 amino acids. V shed 1 base, J shed 8 bases, and the junction held 7 bases outside the gene matches. The germline CDR1 and CDR2 sequences are MNHEY and SVGAGI. CDR3 region: CASSYFTGTGDGYTF. The CDR3 nucleotides are TGTGCCAGCAGTTACTTTACCGGGACAGGGGACGGCTACACCTTC.

The V call is TRBV19, the J call TRBJ2-7; possibly TRBD1 for D (6 bases). The germline CDR1 and CDR2 sequences are LNHDA and SQIVND (reference sequence). The CDR3 length is 11 residues. With 4 bases removed from V and 5 bases from J, the gap between germline ends came to 6 bases. The CDR3 sequence is CASSTGDEQYF. The CDR3 DNA sequence: TGTGCCAGTAGTACAGGGGACGAGCAGTACTTC.

The chain couples TRBV6-2 or TRBV6-3 to TRBJ1-2; D gene ambiguous. The V gene lost 3 bases and the J gene lost 7 bases, with 12 bases spanning the gap. This CDR3 contains 13 residues. CDR1 MNHEY and CDR2 SVGEGT come from the germline V gene. The CDR3 is CASSYGVGSGYTF. As DNA, the CDR3 is TGTGCCAGCAGTTATGGAGTGGGGAGTGGCTACACCTTC.

A single count supports this clone. The chain carries TRBV25-1 and TRBJ2-1; 11 bases map to TRBD2. The trim removed 2 bases at V and 6 bases at J, leaving 6 bases unmatched. The CDR3 covers 16 residues. The V gene's germline CDR1 is MGHDK and CDR2 SYGVNS. The CDR3 DNA sequence: TGTGCCAGCAGTGAACCCTTAGCGGGAGGGGGCAATGAGCAGTTCTTC. Encoded protein: CASSEPLAGGGNEQFF.

The V call is TRBV11-2, the J call TRBJ1-1; 8 bases are shared with TRBD1. From germline, CDR1 is SGHAT and CDR2 FQNNGV. Trimming removed 2 bases from V and 6 bases from J; junction bases left unmatched: 8. The CDR3 contains 15 residues. The DNA of the CDR3 is TGTGCCAGCAGCTTACTTGGCCAGGGGGCGGCTGAAGCTTTCTTT. It encodes CASSLLGQGAAEAFF.

This clone was seen just once. Other DNA sequences within the sample encode an identical CDR3. The chain joins TRBV12-5 to TRBJ2-7, with D perhaps TRBD1 (6 bases). In germline, CDR1 is LGHNT, CDR2 FRNRAP. The CDR3 loop spans 13 amino acids. V lost 3 bases and J lost 0, with 6 bases in between. This CDR3 is CASGLQGSYEQYF. The CDR3 nucleotides are TGTGCTAGTGGTTTACAGGGCTCCTACGAGCAGTACTTC. The full variable domain, in which reference TRBV12-5 and TRBJ2-7 provide the parts outside the CDR3, is DARVTQTPRHKVTEMGQEVTMRCQPILGHNTVFWYRQTMMQGLELLAYFRNRAPLDDSGMPKDRFSAEMPDATLATLKIQPSEPRDSAVYFCASGLQGSYEQYFGPGTRLTVT.

V and J are TRBV30 and TRBJ1-1, with D uncertain. This CDR3 spans 14 amino acids. Trimming left V 4 bases short and J 4 bases short, with 16 bases between. CDR1 and CDR2 from the germline V gene are GTSNPN and SVGIG (reference sequence). The CDR3 nucleotides are TGTGCCTGGACCCGGGGAAATGGTGGCACTGAAGCTTTCTTT. Amino acids: CAWTRGNGGTEAFF. The full variable domain, its missing parts supplied by reference TRBV30 and TRBJ1-1, is SQTIHQWPATLVQPVGSPLSLECTVEGTSNPNLYWYRQAAGRGLQLLFYSVGIGQISSEVPQNLSASRPQDRQFILSSKKLLLSDSGFYLCAWTRGNGGTEAFFGQGTRLTVV.

This clone was seen at least ten times. The rearrangement uses TRBV10-3 and TRBJ1-1; 7 nucleotides line up with TRBD1. The CDR3 sequence is 16 residues long. Germline V lookup: CDR1 ENHRY, CDR2 SYGVKD. V dropped 6 bases and J dropped 10; count of bases not matched to a gene: 20. The CDR3, as DNA: TGTGCCATCAGGGGGGAGAGGGGGCGAAATCTAGCTGGAGCTTTCTTT. This encodes CAIRGERGRNLAGAFF.

The chain employs TRBV19 and TRBJ2-6; 7 nucleotides align to TRBD1. The germline CDR1 and CDR2 sequences are LNHDA and SQIVND (reference sequence). After removal of 5 bases from V and 4 bases from J, the junction contained 5 bases not matched to a gene. This CDR3 is 15 amino acids long. CDR3 bases: TGTGCCAGTAGTCAGACAGGGAGCGGGGCCAACGTCCTGACTTTC. It encodes CASSQTGSGANVLTF.

This chain links TRBV19 with TRBJ1-2; a possible D gene is TRBD1 (6 bases). V lost 6 bases and J lost 4, with 12 bases in between. The CDR3 consists of 13 residues. Germline-derived CDR1 and CDR2 are LNHDA and SQIVND (reference sequence). DNA of the CDR3: TGTGCCAGTAGGAGGGGGTCGGGCTATGGCTACACCTTC. Its translation: CASRRGSGYGYTF.

This clone occurred a few times. The chain couples TRBV7-8 to TRBJ1-5; possibly TRBD1 for D (6 bases). V shed 5 bases and J shed 7 bases, with 12 bases lying between them. From germline, CDR1 is SGHVS and CDR2 FQNEAQ. CDR3 length: 13 residues. CDR3 amino acids: CASSGGRTQPQHF. CDR3 nucleotide sequence: TGTGCCAGCAGCGGGGGCCGGACCCAGCCCCAGCATTTT.

The rearrangement uses TRBV27 and TRBJ1-5; the D is unclear. Between the trimmed V and J ends, which lost 6 bases and 3 bases, there was a span of 18 bases. The germline gives CDR1 MNHEY, CDR2 SMNVEV (reference sequence). The CDR3 runs to 16 residues. CDR3 protein: CASRVVILASNQPQHF. For the CDR3, the DNA is TGTGCCAGCAGAGTTGTAATTTTGGCTTCCAATCAGCCCCAGCATTTT.